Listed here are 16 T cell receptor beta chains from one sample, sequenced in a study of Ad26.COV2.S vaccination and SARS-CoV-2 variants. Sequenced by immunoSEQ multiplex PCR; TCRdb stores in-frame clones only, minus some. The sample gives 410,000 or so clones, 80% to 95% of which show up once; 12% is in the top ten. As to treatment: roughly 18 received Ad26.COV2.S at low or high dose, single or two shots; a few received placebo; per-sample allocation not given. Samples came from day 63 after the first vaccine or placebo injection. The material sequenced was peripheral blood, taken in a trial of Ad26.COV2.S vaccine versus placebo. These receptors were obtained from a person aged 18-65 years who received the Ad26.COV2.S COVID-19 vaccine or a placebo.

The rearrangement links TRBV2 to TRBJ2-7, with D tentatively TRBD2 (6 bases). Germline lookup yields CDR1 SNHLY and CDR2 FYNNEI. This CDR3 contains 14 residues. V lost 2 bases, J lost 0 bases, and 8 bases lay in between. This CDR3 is CASSEPRDSYEQYF. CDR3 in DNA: TGTGCCAGCAGTGAACCGCGGGACTCCTACGAGCAGTACTTC.

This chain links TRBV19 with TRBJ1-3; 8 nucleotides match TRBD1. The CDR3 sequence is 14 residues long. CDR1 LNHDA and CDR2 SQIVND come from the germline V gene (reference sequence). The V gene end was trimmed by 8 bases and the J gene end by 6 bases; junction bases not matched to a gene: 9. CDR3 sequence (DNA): TGTGCCAGTTCGACAGGGGTTAACGAAAACACCATATATTTT. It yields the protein CASSTGVNENTIYF. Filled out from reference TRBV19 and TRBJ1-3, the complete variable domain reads DGGITQSPKYLFRKEGQNVTLSCEQNLNHDAMYWYRQDPGQGLRLIYYSQIVNDFQKGDIAEGYSVSREKKESFPLTVTSAQKNPTAFYLCASSTGVNENTIYFGEGSWLTVV.

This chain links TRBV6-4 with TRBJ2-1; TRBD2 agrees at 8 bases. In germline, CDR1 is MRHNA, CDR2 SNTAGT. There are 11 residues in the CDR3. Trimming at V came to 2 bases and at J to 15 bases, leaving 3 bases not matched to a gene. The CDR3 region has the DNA TGTGCCAGCAGTGACAGCGGGAGAAGGTTCTTC. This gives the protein CASSDSGRRFF.

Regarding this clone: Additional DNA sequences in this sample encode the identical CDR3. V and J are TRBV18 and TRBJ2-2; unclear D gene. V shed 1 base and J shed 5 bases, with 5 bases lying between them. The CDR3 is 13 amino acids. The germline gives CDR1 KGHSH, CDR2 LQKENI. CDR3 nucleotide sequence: TGTGCCAGCTCACCACAGGGAACCGGGGAGCTGTTTTTT. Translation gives CASSPQGTGELFF.

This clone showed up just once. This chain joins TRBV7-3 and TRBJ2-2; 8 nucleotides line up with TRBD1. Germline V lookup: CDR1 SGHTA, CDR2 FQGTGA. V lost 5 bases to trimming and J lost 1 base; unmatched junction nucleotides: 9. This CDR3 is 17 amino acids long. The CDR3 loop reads CASSPNSGTGNTGELFF. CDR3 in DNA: TGTGCCAGCAGCCCTAACTCCGGGACAGGGAACACCGGGGAGCTGTTTTTT.

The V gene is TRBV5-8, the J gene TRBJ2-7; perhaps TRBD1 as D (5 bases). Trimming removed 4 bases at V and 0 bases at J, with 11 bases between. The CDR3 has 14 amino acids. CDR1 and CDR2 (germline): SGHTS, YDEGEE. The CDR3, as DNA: TGTGCCAGCAGCGCATTACAGGACTCCTACGAGCAGTACTTC. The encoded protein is CASSALQDSYEQYF.

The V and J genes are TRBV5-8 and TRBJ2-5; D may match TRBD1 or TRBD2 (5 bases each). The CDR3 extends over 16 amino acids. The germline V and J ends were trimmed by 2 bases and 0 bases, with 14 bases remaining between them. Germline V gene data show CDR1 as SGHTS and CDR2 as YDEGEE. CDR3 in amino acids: CASSFHRGGYQETQYF. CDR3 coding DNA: TGTGCCAGCAGCTTCCATAGGGGCGGGTACCAAGAGACCCAGTACTTC.

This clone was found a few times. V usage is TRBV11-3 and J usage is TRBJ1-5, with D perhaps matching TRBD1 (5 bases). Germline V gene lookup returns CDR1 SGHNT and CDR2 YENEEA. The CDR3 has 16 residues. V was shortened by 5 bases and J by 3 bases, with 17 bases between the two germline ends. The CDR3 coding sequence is TGTGCCAGCAGCCCTCGCGCCGGGACGGACAATCAGCCCCAGCATTTT. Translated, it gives CASSPRAGTDNQPQHF.

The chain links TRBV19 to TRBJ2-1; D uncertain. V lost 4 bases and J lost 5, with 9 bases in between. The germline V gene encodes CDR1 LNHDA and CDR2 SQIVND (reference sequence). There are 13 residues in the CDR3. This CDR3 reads CASSTHYNNEQFF. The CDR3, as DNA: TGTGCCAGTAGTACGCACTACAACAATGAGCAGTTCTTC. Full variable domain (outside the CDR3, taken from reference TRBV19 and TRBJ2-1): DGGITQSPKYLFRKEGQNVTLSCEQNLNHDAMYWYRQDPGQGLRLIYYSQIVNDFQKGDIAEGYSVSREKKESFPLTVTSAQKNPTAFYLCASSTHYNNEQFFGPGTRLTVL.

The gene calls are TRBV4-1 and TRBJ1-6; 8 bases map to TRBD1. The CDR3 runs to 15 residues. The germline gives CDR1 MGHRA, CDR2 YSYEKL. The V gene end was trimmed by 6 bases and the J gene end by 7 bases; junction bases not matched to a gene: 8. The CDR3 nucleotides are TGCGCCAGCAGACAAACAGGGGGAGGAAATTCACCCCTCCACTTT. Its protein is CASRQTGGGNSPLHF.

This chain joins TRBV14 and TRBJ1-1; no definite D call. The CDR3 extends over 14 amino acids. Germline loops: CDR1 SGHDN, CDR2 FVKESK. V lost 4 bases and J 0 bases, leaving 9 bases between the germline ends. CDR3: CASSPLRVNTEAFF. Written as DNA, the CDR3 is TGTGCCAGCAGCCCCCTGCGGGTGAACACTGAAGCTTTCTTT.

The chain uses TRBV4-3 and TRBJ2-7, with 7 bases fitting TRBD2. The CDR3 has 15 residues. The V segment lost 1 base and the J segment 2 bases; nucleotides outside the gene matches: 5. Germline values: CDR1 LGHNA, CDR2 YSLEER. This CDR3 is CASSQVRGRAYEQYF. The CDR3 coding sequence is TGCGCCAGCAGCCAAGTCCGAGGGAGGGCCTACGAGCAGTACTTC.

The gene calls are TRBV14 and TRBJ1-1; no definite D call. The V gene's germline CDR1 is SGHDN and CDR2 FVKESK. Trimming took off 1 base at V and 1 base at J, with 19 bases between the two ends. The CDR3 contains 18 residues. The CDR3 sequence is CASSQVELTGDGNTEAFF. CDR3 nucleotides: TGTGCCAGCAGCCAAGTGGAATTGACTGGAGATGGGAACACTGAAGCTTTCTTT.

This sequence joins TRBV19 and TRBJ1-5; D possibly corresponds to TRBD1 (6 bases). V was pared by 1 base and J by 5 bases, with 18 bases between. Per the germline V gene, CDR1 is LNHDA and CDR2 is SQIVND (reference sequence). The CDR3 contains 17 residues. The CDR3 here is CASSIGTARQEHQPQHF. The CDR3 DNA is TGTGCCAGTAGTATAGGGACGGCGCGACAGGAACATCAGCCCCAGCATTTT. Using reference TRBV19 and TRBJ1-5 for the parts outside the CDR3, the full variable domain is DGGITQSPKYLFRKEGQNVTLSCEQNLNHDAMYWYRQDPGQGLRLIYYSQIVNDFQKGDIAEGYSVSREKKESFPLTVTSAQKNPTAFYLCASSIGTARQEHQPQHFGDGTRLSIL.

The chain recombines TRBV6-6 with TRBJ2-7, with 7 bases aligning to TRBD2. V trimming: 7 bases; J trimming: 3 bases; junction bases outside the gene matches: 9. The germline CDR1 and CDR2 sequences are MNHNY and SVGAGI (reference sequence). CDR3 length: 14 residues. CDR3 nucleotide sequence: TGTGCCAGCAACCCTACCACTAGCGTCTACGAGCAGTACTTC. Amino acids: CASNPTTSVYEQYF.

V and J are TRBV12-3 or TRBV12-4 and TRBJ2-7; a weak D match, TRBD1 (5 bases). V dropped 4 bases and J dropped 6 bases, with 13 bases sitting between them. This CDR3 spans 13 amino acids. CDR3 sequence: CASSSQRRGEQYF. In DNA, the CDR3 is TGTGCCAGCAGTTCCCAGAGAAGGGGCGAGCAGTACTTC.